This is a list of T cell receptor beta chains from one sample in a study of blood T cell repertoires in COVID-19. Some clones are missing from TCRdb's copy, which holds only in-frame ones; the method was immunoSEQ multiplex PCR. The sample holds a few hundred thousand clones; around nine tenths are singletons and the top ten take approximately 6%. Input material: PBMCs or T cells enriched from blood (not recorded which). These receptors were obtained from a young woman who had recovered from COVID-19. The conserved cysteine and the conserved F or W are not part of the CDR3 here. Each record gives: V gene, CDR3 length, clone size, J gene, CDR3 protein. Only some rows state a clone size, as once, few, many or a class for expanded clones.

V: TRBV7-9
length: 14
size: -
J: TRBJ1-2
CDR3: ASSSPTGTSGGGYT

V: TRBV30
length: 12
size: -
J: TRBJ1-1
CDR3: AWSVRSGGTEAF

V: TRBV6-5
length: 13
size: few
J: TRBJ2-7
CDR3: ASSYSRDSSYEQY

V: TRBV5-1
length: 10
size: once
J: TRBJ1-1
CDR3: ASSPGQTEAF

V: TRBV7-9
length: 14
size: -
J: TRBJ2-3
CDR3: ASSRQGQGTTDTQY

V: TRBV27
length: 12
size: -
J: TRBJ1-6
CDR3: ASSPQGVNSPLH

V: TRBV7-2
length: 13
size: -
J: TRBJ2-7
CDR3: ASSPPTSGPYEQY

V: TRBV7-9
length: 14
size: -
J: TRBJ2-2
CDR3: ASSPKTAPNTGELF

V: TRBV27
length: 12
size: -
J: TRBJ1-2
CDR3: ASSLQGTGVGYT

V: TRBV13
length: 13
size: -
J: TRBJ2-1
CDR3: ASSQGTGIVGMEF

V: TRBV7-8
length: 19
size: -
J: TRBJ1-1
CDR3: ASSTRGGTGGGLGQHTEAF

V: TRBV19
length: 12
size: -
J: TRBJ1-1
CDR3: ASRGREMNTEAF

V: TRBV2
length: 12
size: -
J: TRBJ1-2
CDR3: ASTPGGPNYGYT

V: TRBV7-2
length: 14
size: -
J: TRBJ1-1
CDR3: ASSFVGGRGWAEAF

V: TRBV6-6
length: 14
size: -
J: TRBJ1-4
CDR3: ASRLGGPETNEKLF

V: TRBV4-1
length: 12
size: -
J: TRBJ1-1
CDR3: ASSPRTTAFEAF

V: TRBV4-3
length: 12
size: -
J: TRBJ1-2
CDR3: ASSGDRGRGGYT

V: TRBV10-3
length: 11
size: -
J: TRBJ1-5
CDR3: AIGTGGPTTQH